Described below is a single T cell receptor beta chain sequence and its context. Antigen unknown. The CDR3 has 15 residues. V was pared by 3 bases and J by 2 bases, with 6 bases of the junction left unmatched. Germline V gene sequence: CDR1 SGHDN, CDR2 FVKESK. Primers for the PCR totalled 60 Vbeta and 13 Jbeta. The table came from immunoSEQ multiplex PCR; TCRdb's copy has only in-frame clones and leaves some out. This table has around 190,000 clones, roughly 80% appearing once. This entry comes from a study of cytomegalovirus exposure and HLA in healthy donors. Regarding the study as a whole: A few CMV-associated chains proved CMV antigen-specific in vitro. Reportedly, HLA-A and HLA-B alleles of most subjects were accurately predicted from TCR beta.

The V gene is TRBV14, the J gene TRBJ1-2; 7 positions agree with TRBD1. This receptor was obtained from a woman aged 25 to 45 in good health and CMV-seronegative. The material sequenced was PBMCs. Here the CDR3 DNA reads TGTGCCAGCAGCCAGAAGGGACAGAACAACTATGGCTACACCTTC. This encodes CASSQKGQNNYGYTF. The full variable domain, in which reference TRBV14 and TRBJ1-2 provide the parts outside the CDR3, is EAGVTQFPSHSVIEKGQTVTLRCDPISGHDNLYWYRRVMGKEIKFLLHFVKESKQDESGMPNNRFLAERTGGTYSTLKVQPAELEDSGVYFCASSQKGQNNYGYTFGSGTRLTVV.